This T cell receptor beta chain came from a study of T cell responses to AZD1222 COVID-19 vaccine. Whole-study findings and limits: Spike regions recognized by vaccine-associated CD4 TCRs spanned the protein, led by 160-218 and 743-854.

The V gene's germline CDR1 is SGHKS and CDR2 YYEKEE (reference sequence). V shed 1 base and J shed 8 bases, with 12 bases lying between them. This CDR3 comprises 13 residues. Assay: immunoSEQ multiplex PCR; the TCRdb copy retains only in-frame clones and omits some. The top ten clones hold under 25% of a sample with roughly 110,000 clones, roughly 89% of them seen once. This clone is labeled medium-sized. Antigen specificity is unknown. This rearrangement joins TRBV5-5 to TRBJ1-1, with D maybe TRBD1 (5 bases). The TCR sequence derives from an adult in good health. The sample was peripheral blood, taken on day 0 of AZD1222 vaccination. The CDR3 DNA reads TGTGCCAGCAGCTTGTTTGCGACAGCCGAAGCTTTCTTT. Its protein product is CASSLFATAEAFF.